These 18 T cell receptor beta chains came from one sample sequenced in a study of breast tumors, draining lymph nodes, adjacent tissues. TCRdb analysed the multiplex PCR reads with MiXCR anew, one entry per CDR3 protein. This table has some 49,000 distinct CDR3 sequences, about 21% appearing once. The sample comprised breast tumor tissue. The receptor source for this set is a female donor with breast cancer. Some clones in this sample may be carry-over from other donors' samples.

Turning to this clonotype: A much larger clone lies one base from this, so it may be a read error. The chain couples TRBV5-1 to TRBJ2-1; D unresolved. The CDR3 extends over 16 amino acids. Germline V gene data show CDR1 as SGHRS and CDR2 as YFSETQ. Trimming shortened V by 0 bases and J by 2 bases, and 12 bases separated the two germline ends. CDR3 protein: CASSLGAQSPYNEQFF. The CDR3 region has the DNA TGCGCCAGCAGCTTGGGAGCGCAGAGCCCCTACAATGAGCAGTTCTTC. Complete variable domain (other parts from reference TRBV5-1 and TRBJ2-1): KAGVTQTPRYLIKTRGQQVTLSCSPISGHRSVSWYQQTPGQGLQFLFEYFSETQRNKGNFPGRFSGRQFSNSRSEMNVSTLELGDSALYLCASSLGAQSPYNEQFFGPGTRLTVL.

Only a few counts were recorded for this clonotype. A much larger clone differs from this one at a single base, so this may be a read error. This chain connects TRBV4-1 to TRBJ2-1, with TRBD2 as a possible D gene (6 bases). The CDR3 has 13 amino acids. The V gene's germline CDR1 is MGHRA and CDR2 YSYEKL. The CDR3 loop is CASNQGSGSEQFF. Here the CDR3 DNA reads TGCGCCAGCAACCAAGGGTCCGGGAGCGAGCAGTTCTTC.

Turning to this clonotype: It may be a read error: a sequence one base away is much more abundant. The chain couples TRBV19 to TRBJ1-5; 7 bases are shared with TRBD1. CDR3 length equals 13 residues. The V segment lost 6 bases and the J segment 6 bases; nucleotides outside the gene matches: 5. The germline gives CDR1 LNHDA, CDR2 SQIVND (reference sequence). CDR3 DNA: TGTGCCAGTAGCACTACAGGGGCTCAGCCCCAGCATTTT. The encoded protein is CASSTTGAQPQHF.

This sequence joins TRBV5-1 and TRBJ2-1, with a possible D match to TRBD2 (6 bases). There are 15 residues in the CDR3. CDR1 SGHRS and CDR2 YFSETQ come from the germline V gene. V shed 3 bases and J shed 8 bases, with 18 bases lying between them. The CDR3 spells CASSSDWRVDHEQFF. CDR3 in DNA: TGCGCCAGCAGCTCCGACTGGAGGGTAGACCATGAGCAGTTCTTC.

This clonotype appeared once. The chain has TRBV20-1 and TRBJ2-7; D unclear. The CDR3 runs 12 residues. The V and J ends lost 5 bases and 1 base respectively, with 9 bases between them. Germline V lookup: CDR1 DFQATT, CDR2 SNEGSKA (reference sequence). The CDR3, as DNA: TGCAGTGCTGCCCAAGATTCCTACGAGCAGTACTTC. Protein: CSAAQDSYEQYF.

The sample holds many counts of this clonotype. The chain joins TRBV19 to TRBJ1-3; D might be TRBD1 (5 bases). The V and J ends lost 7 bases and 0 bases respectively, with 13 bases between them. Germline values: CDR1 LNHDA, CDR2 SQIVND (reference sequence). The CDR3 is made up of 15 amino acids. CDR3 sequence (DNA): TGTGCCAGTAAAAACCGGGACGGCTCTGGAAACACCATATATTTT. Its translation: CASKNRDGSGNTIYF. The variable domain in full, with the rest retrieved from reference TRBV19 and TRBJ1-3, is DGGITQSPKYLFRKEGQNVTLSCEQNLNHDAMYWYRQDPGQGLRLIYYSQIVNDFQKGDIAEGYSVSREKKESFPLTVTSAQKNPTAFYLCASKNRDGSGNTIYFGEGSWLTVV.

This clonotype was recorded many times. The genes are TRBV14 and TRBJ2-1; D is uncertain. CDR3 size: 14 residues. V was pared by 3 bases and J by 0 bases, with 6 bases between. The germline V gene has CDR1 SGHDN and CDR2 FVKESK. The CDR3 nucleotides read TGTGCCAGCAGCCAGGGCCCCTCCTACAATGAGCAGTTCTTC. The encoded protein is CASSQGPSYNEQFF.

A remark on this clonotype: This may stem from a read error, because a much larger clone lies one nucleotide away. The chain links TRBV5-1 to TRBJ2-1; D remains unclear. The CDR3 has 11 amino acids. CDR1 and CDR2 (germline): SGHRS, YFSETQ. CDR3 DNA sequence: TGCGCCAGCGGCTTGGAGACAGAGCAGTTCTTC. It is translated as CASGLETEQFF.

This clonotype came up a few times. CDR3 coding DNA: TGTGCCAGCAGCCCCCGCGGCCCGGATACGCAGTATTTT. Translated, it gives CASSPRGPDTQYF. The chain has TRBV7-9 and TRBJ2-3; the D is unclear. The CDR3 has 13 amino acids. Trimming took off 5 bases at V and 6 bases at J, with 12 bases between the two ends. The germline V gene has CDR1 SEHNR and CDR2 FQNEAQ (reference sequence). Full variable domain (rest looked up from reference TRBV7-9 and TRBJ2-3): DTGVSQNPRHKITKRGQNVTFRCDPISEHNRLYWYRQTLGQGPEFLTYFQNEAQLEKSRLLSDRFSAERPKGSFSTLEIQRTEQGDSAMYLCASSPRGPDTQYFGPGTRLTVL.

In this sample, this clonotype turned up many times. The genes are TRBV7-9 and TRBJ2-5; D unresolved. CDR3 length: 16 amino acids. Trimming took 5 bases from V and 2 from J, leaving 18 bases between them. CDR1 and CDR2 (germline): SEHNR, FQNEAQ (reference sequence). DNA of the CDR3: TGTGCCAGCAGCAACCCCCCCGTGACTCGACAAGAGACCCAGTACTTC. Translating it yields CASSNPPVTRQETQYF.

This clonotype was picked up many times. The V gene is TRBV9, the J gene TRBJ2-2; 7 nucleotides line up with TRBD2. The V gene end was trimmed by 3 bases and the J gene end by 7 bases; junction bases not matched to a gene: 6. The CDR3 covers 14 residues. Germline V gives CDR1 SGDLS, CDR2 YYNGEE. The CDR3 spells CASSATGGSGELFF. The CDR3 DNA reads TGTGCCAGCAGCGCGACGGGGGGTAGCGGGGAGCTGTTTTTT.

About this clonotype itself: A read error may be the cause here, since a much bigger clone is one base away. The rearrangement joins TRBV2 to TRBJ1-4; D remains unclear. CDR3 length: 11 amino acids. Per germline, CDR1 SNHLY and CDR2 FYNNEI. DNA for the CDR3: TGTGCCGCTACAACTAATGAAAAACTGCTTTTT. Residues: CAATTNEKLLF.

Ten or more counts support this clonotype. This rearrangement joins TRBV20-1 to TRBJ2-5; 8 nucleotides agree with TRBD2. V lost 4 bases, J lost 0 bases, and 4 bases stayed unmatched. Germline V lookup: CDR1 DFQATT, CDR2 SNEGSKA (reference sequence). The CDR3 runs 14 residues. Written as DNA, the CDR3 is TGCAGTGCTATGTTAGCGGGGAACCAAGAGACCCAGTACTTC. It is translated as CSAMLAGNQETQYF.

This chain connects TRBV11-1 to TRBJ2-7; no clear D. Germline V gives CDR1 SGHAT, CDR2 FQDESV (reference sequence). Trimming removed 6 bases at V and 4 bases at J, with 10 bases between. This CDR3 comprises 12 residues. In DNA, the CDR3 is TGTGCCAGCAGTCGGGCCGGATACGAGCAGTACTTC. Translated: CASSRAGYEQYF. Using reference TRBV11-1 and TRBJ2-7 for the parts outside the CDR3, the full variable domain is EAEVAQSPRYKITEKSQAVAFWCDPISGHATLYWYRQILGQGPELLVQFQDESVVDDSQLPKDRFSAERLKGVDSTLKIQPAELGDSAMYLCASSRAGYEQYFGPGTRLTVT.

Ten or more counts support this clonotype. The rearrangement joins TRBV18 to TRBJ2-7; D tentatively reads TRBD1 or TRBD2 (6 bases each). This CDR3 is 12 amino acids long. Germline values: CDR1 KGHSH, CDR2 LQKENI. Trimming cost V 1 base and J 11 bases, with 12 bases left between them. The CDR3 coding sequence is TGTGCCAGCTCACCACTGGAGGGGGAAAAGTACTTC. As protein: CASSPLEGEKYF.

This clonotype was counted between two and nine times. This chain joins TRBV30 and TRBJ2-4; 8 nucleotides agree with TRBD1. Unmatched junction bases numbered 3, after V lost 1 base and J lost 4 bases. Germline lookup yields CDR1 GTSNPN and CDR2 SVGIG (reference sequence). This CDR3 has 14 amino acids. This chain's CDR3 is CAWSERDRKNIQYF. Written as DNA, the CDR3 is TGTGCCTGGAGTGAAAGGGACAGGAAAAACATTCAGTACTTC.

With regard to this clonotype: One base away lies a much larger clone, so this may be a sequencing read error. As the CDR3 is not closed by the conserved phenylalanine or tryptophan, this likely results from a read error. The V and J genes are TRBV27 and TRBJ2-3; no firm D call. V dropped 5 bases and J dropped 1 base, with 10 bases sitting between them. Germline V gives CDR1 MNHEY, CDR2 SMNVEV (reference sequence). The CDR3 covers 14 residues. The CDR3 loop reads CASSMARGTDTQYS. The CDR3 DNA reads TGTGCCAGCAGTATGGCTAGGGGCACAGATACGCAGTATTCT.

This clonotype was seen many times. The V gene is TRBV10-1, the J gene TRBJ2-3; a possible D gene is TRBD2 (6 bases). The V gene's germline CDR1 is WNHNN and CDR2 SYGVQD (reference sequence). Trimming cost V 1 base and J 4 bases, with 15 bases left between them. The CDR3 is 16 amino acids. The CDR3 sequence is CASSEWRERFADTQYF. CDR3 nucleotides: TGCGCCAGCAGTGAGTGGAGGGAGCGGTTCGCAGATACGCAGTATTTT.